Listed below are T cell receptor beta chains from one sample, sequenced in a study of cytomegalovirus exposure and HLA in healthy donors. Profiling relied on immunoSEQ multiplex PCR, and the TCRdb table lists in-frame clones only, not all of them. The table lists 120,000 or so clones, about 81% of them singletons. Sequencing used PBMCs. These receptor sequences come from a woman aged 45-60 years in good health and CMV-seropositive. Each CDR3 is given with its conserved first and last residue. The D gene is left open where the match is weak. Rows may omit the clone size; those that give it use once, few, many or a size class.

j_call | v_call | clone_size | d_call | cdr3_aa | cdr3_nt
TRBJ1-2 | TRBV4-1 | NA | NA | CASSQSTAVYGYTF | TGCGCCAGCAGCCAATCGACGGCGGTGTATGGCTACACCTTC
TRBJ1-5 | TRBV27 | once | NA | CASGGVSQPQHF | TGTGCCAGCGGGGGGGTTAGTCAGCCCCAGCATTTT
TRBJ1-5 | TRBV2 | few | NA | CASSEAGVNQPQHF | TGTGCCAGCAGTGAAGCAGGGGTCAATCAGCCCCAGCATTTT
TRBJ1-3 | TRBV6-1 | NA | NA | CASISGTAGNTIYF | TGTGCCAGCATCTCAGGCACCGCCGGAAACACCATATATTTT
TRBJ2-5 | TRBV19 | NA | NA | CASSFRGLDQETQYF | TGTGCCAGTAGTTTTAGGGGGTTGGACCAAGAGACCCAGTACTTC
TRBJ1-4 | TRBV7-2 | once | TRBD1 | CASSGPPTGGREKLFF | TGTGCCAGCAGCGGTCCTCCGACAGGGGGCAGAGAAAAACTGTTTTTT
TRBJ2-7 | TRBV6-5 | NA | TRBD2 | CAVGRGAHEQYF | TGTGCCGTCGGGCGGGGGGCCCACGAGCAGTACTTC
TRBJ1-2 | TRBV4-1 | NA | TRBD1 | CASSPPRDRGGYTF | TGCGCCAGCAGCCCACCCCGGGACAGGGGTGGCTACACCTTC
TRBJ2-7 | TRBV30 | NA | TRBD2 | CAWKSSGSTYEQYF | TGTGCCTGGAAGTCAAGCGGGAGTACCTACGAGCAGTACTTC
TRBJ2-1 | TRBV6-4 | NA | TRBD2 | CASSASGSSYNEQFF | TGTGCCAGCAGTGCTAGCGGGAGCTCCTACAATGAGCAGTTCTTC
TRBJ2-2 | TRBV7-3 | NA | NA | CASSPVSGGVGTGELFF | TGTGCCAGCAGCCCAGTATCTGGCGGGGTAGGCACCGGGGAGCTGTTTTTT
TRBJ2-1 | TRBV7-2 | NA | TRBD2 | CASSLGTRNEQFF | TGTGCCAGCAGCTTAGGGACTAGGAATGAGCAGTTCTTC
TRBJ1-1 | TRBV4-3 | NA | TRBD1 | CASSPTRTGPGGAFF | TGCGCCAGCAGCCCTACTCGGACAGGGCCCGGGGGGGCTTTCTTT
TRBJ2-7 | TRBV9 | NA | TRBD2 | CASSAGWLAGYEQYF | TGTGCCAGCAGCGCTGGTTGGCTAGCGGGGTACGAGCAGTACTTC
TRBJ2-7 | TRBV7-8 | NA | NA | CASSLDWTVYEQYF | TGTGCCAGCAGCTTAGACTGGACAGTGTACGAGCAGTACTTC
TRBJ2-3 | TRBV4-3 | NA | NA | CASSQDTGGGDTQYF | TGCGCCAGCAGCCAAGATACGGGGGGCGGGGATACGCAGTATTTT
TRBJ2-1 | TRBV4-3 | NA | TRBD2 | CASSQALPSGEYNEQFF | TGCGCCAGCAGCCAAGCTTTGCCTAGCGGGGAATACAATGAGCAGTTCTTC
TRBJ2-4 | TRBV4-2 | NA | NA | CASSRTVPGIQYF | TGTGCCAGCAGCCGGACTGTCCCAGGCATTCAGTACTTC
TRBJ1-2 | TRBV6-6 | few | TRBD1 | CASIQDRVSYGYTF | TGTGCCAGCATTCAGGACAGGGTATCCTATGGCTACACCTTC
TRBJ1-1 | TRBV7-3 | NA | NA | CASSPKGSGTPENTEAFF | TGTGCCAGCAGCCCCAAAGGGTCCGGGACACCCGAGAACACTGAAGCTTTCTTT
TRBJ2-5 | TRBV7-9 | once | TRBD1 | CASSPRGLETQYF | TGTGCCAGCAGCCCCAGGGGGTTAGAGACCCAGTACTTC
TRBJ2-7 | TRBV7-9 | NA | NA | CASRSTSYEQYF | TGTGCCAGCAGGTCGACTAGCTACGAGCAGTACTTC
TRBJ1-2 | TRBV2 | NA | NA | CASSEQGVYGYTF | TGTGCCAGCAGTGAGCAGGGTGTCTATGGCTACACCTTC
TRBJ1-5 | TRBV30 | few | NA | CAWSVRGDQPQHF | TGTGCCTGGAGTGTACGGGGTGATCAGCCCCAGCATTTT
TRBJ2-2 | TRBV30 | few | TRBD2 | CACHGGGERINTGELFF | TGTGCCTGTCACGGGGGAGGGGAACGAATAAACACCGGGGAGCTGTTTTTT
TRBJ2-1 | TRBV6-5 | few | NA | CASSYSGLGGHEQFF | TGTGCCAGCAGTTATTCGGGGCTAGGGGGACATGAGCAGTTCTTC
TRBJ2-1 | TRBV2 | NA | NA | CASSKRLEGWNEQFF | TGTGCCAGCAGTAAGCGACTAGAGGGGTGGAATGAGCAGTTCTTC
TRBJ2-5 | TRBV4-2 | NA | TRBD2 | CASSHRTSSGKETQYF | TGTGCCAGCAGCCACAGGACTAGCTCGGGCAAAGAGACCCAGTACTTC
TRBJ2-1 | TRBV9 | NA | TRBD2 | CASGGTSGKGSYNEQFF | TGTGCCAGCGGAGGGACTAGCGGAAAGGGGTCGTACAATGAGCAGTTCTTC
TRBJ1-1 | TRBV15 | NA | NA | CATSRPQGGTEAFF | TGTGCCACCAGCAGACCACAGGGAGGGACTGAAGCTTTCTTT
TRBJ2-5 | TRBV7-2 | NA | TRBD1 | CASSLSPGGAQTQYF | TGTGCCAGCAGCTTATCTCCAGGGGGCGCGCAGACCCAGTACTTC
TRBJ1-2 | TRBV30 | once | TRBD1 | CAARTGANYGYTF | TGTGCCGCGCGGACAGGAGCTAACTATGGCTACACCTTC
TRBJ1-6 | TRBV7-9 | NA | NA | CASSPTEGPLHF | TGTGCCAGCAGTCCCACGGAGGGACCCCTCCACTTT
TRBJ2-3 | TRBV4-1 | NA | NA | CASSQAPTQSHTQYF | TGCGCCAGCAGCCAAGCCCCGACACAGTCCCATACGCAGTATTTT
TRBJ1-1 | TRBV9 | NA | NA | CASSVGQGNTEAFF | TGTGCCAGCAGCGTAGGTCAGGGTAACACTGAAGCTTTCTTT
TRBJ1-2 | TRBV5-1 | NA | NA | CASSSGGGNYGYTF | TGCGCCAGCAGCTCCGGGGGGGGGAACTATGGCTACACCTTC
TRBJ2-3 | TRBV5-1 | NA | TRBD1 | CASSLSPGGDTQYF | TGCGCCAGCAGCTTGAGTCCAGGGGGCGATACGCAGTATTTT
TRBJ2-2 | TRBV10-3 | NA | TRBD2 | CAISYSGGGTGELFF | TGTGCCATCAGCTACAGCGGGGGGGGCACCGGGGAGCTGTTTTTT
TRBJ2-7 | TRBV25-1 | once | NA | CASSDPRDFSYEQYF | TGTGCCAGCAGTGACCCCCGGGACTTCTCCTACGAGCAGTACTTC
TRBJ1-2 | TRBV5-1 | NA | NA | CASSNQGTNYGYTF | TGCGCCAGCAGCAACCAGGGGACTAACTATGGCTACACCTTC
TRBJ1-4 | TRBV18 | NA | NA | CASSPGGGEKLFF | TGTGCCAGCTCACCCGGGGGGGGTGAAAAACTGTTTTTT
TRBJ1-6 | TRBV6-4 | NA | NA | CATAPQAGAYNSPLHF | TGTGCCACCGCCCCACAGGCAGGGGCCTATAATTCACCCCTCCACTTT
TRBJ1-1 | TRBV7-8 | once | NA | CASSPGRGQRTEAFF | TGTGCCAGCAGCCCAGGGCGGGGGCAGCGCACTGAAGCTTTCTTT
TRBJ1-2 | TRBV7-8 | NA | TRBD1 | CASSLGQGYGYTF | TGTGCCAGCAGCTTGGGACAGGGATACGGCTACACCTTC
TRBJ2-3 | TRBV7-9 | NA | NA | CASSHTDTQYF | TGTGCCAGCAGCCATACAGATACGCAGTATTTT
TRBJ1-2 | TRBV5-1 | NA | TRBD1 | CASTIGTGGAGYGYTF | TGCGCCAGCACCATTGGGACAGGGGGCGCTGGCTATGGCTACACCTTC
TRBJ2-3 | TRBV5-6 | once | NA | CASSLGPTRPQYF | TGTGCCAGCAGCTTGGGCCCGACGCGGCCGCAGTATTTT
TRBJ2-5 | TRBV18 | NA | NA | CASSPDRNRASETQYF | TGTGCCAGCTCACCAGACAGGAACCGAGCCTCGGAGACCCAGTACTTC
TRBJ2-7 | TRBV30 | once | NA | CAWSDLSYEQYF | TGTGCCTGGAGTGACCTGAGCTACGAGCAGTACTTC
TRBJ1-3 | TRBV9 | NA | NA | CASSDRSSGNTIYF | TGTGCCAGCAGCGACCGGAGCTCTGGAAACACCATATATTTT
TRBJ2-2 | TRBV6-1 | NA | TRBD2 | CASSEAGTRNTGELFF | TGTGCCAGCAGTGAAGCCGGGACTAGGAACACCGGGGAGCTGTTTTTT
TRBJ2-5 | TRBV29-1 | NA | TRBD1 | CSVENRGLSRQYF | TGCAGCGTTGAGAACAGGGGGCTTTCTAGGCAGTACTTC
TRBJ2-1 | TRBV6-1 | NA | TRBD2 | CASRGGRYSYNEQFF | TGTGCCAGCAGGGGCGGGAGGTACTCCTACAATGAGCAGTTCTTC
TRBJ1-6 | TRBV2 | once | TRBD1 | CASSPQGQPNSPLHF | TGTGCCAGCAGCCCCCAGGGACAGCCGAATTCACCCCTCCACTTT